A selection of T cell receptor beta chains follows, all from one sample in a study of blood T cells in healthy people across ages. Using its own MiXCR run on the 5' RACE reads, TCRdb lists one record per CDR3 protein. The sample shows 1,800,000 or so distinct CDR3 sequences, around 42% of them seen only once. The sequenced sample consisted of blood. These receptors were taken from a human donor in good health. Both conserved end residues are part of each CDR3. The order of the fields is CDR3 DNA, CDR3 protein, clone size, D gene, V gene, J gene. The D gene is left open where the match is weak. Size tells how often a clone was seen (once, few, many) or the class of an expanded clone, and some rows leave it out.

TGCGCCAGCAGCCAAGAGACAGAAGGTCCAGATACGCAGTATTTT,CASSQETEGPDTQYF,few,.,TRBV4-1,TRBJ2-3
TGTGCCAGCAGCTTAGACATTGGGGCAGGGGGCTTCGAGCAGTACTTC,CASSLDIGAGGFEQYF,few,TRBD1,TRBV7-9,TRBJ2-7
TGTGCCAGCACCTCTAGCCTCTACACTGAAGCTTTCTTT,CASTSSLYTEAFF,.,.,TRBV6-5,TRBJ1-1
TGTGCCACCAGCAGAGGGGACAGCTCCTACGAGCAGTACTTC,CATSRGDSSYEQYF,many,TRBD1,TRBV15,TRBJ2-7
TGCGCCAGCCCCTCGCTCGACGCGGTATGGGATGAGCAGTTCTTC,CASPSLDAVWDEQFF,.,.,TRBV5-1,TRBJ2-1
TGTGCCAGCAGCCTTTTCGACAGCCTTATCGAGCAGTACTTC,CASSLFDSLIEQYF,.,.,TRBV14,TRBJ2-7
TGTGCCAGCAGCGGACGGGGTGGAAGCAACTATGGCTACACCTTC,CASSGRGGSNYGYTF,few,.,TRBV25-1,TRBJ1-2
TGTGCCAGCAGCTTTCTACAGGGTGGTAATGAGCAGTTCTTC,CASSFLQGGNEQFF,.,.,TRBV7-2,TRBJ2-1
TGCAGTGCTAGAGATGCCAGGGGGGGGGACTACAATGAGCAGTTCTTC,CSARDARGGDYNEQFF,few,.,TRBV20-1,TRBJ2-1
TGTGCCAGCAGTTTAGAACTAGCACCCCCCTACAATGAGCAGTTCTTC,CASSLELAPPYNEQFF,few,.,TRBV12-3/TRBV12-4,TRBJ2-1
TGTGCCAGCAGTTATTGGGCAGGGGGGGACCCTAACTATGGCTACACCTTC,CASSYWAGGDPNYGYTF,.,TRBD1,TRBV6-6,TRBJ1-2
TGCAGCTGGGGAGAGGGGGGCAGGGCAGATACGCAGTATTTT,CSWGEGGRADTQYF,.,.,TRBV20-1,TRBJ2-3
TGTGCCAGCAGTGCACTTAGTCAAGAGACCCAGTACTTC,CASSALSQETQYF,few,.,TRBV2,TRBJ2-5
TGTGCCAGCCGCGGAGCAGATACGCAGTATTTT,CASRGADTQYF,many,.,TRBV3-1,TRBJ2-3
TGTGCCACCAGCAGAGGACAGGGAGGAGCCATTGGGAATCAGCCCCAGCATTTT,CATSRGQGGAIGNQPQHF,.,TRBD1,TRBV15,TRBJ1-5
TGTGCCAGCAGTTACTCTAGCGCAGGGAAAGGGTATGGCTACACCTTC,CASSYSSAGKGYGYTF,.,.,TRBV6-6,TRBJ1-2
TGCGCCAGCAGCCTCCTAGGAGAGACTGAAGCTTTCTTT,CASSLLGETEAFF,.,.,TRBV4-3,TRBJ1-1
TGCGCCAGCAGCCAAGATCCCACAGGGAGCACCGGGGAGCTGTTTTTT,CASSQDPTGSTGELFF,.,.,TRBV4-3,TRBJ2-2